This TCR beta chain was sequenced in a study of blood T cells in healthy people across ages. This clonotype was seen more than once but under ten times. The target antigen is unknown. Whole-study findings and limits: Because sorting was not performed, PBMCs prevented conclusive naive versus antigen-experienced comparison. There were more naive CD4+ cells and higher diversity in long-lived donors than in aged donors.

V shed 5 bases and J shed 4 bases, with 17 bases lying between them. The length of the CDR3 is 15 residues. Germline lookup yields CDR1 SGHTA and CDR2 FQGNSA. Through a sample-barcoded 5' primer and a J-beta primer mix, a second PCR was run for roughly 7 to 11 cycles. TCRdb used MiXCR to reprocess the 5' RACE reads, holding one entry per CDR3 protein. The sample holds over 950,000 distinct CDR3 sequences, roughly 51% seen once. This receptor was taken from a woman between 55 and 75 years old in good health. The V gene is TRBV7-2, the J gene TRBJ1-2; D unclear. Sequences were obtained from blood. In DNA form, the CDR3 reads TGTGCCAGCAGCAGCCGGACGGCATCCTTCTATGGCTACACCTTC. Translation gives CASSSRTASFYGYTF. The full variable domain, with the rest looked up from reference TRBV7-2 and TRBJ1-2, is GAGVSQSPSNKVTEKGKDVELRCDPISGHTALYWYRQSLGQGLEFLIYFQGNSAPDKSGLPSDRFSAERTGGSVSTLTIQRTQQEDSAVYLCASSSRTASFYGYTFGSGTRLTVV.